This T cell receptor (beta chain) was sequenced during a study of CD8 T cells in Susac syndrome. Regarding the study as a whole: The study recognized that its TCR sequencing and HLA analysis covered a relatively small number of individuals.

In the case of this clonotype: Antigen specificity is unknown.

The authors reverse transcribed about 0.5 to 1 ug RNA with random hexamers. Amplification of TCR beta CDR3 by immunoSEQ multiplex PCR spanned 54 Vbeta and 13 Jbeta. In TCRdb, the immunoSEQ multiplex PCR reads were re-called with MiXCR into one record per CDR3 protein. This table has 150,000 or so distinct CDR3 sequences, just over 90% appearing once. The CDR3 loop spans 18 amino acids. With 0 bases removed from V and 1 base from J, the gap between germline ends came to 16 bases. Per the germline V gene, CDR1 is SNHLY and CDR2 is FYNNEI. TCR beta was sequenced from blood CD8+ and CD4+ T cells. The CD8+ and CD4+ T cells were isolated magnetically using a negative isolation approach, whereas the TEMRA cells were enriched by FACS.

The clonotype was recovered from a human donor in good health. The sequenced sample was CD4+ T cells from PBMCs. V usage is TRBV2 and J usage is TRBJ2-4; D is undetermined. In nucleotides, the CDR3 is TGTGCCAGCAGTGAAGCCCTCAGGTACCCCTCCGCCAAAAACATTCAGTACTTC. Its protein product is CASSEALRYPSAKNIQYF.